The 14 T cell receptor beta chains reported below all come from one sample, sequenced in a study of blood T cell repertoires in COVID-19. Here immunoSEQ multiplex PCR was the method, and the copy in TCRdb shows in-frame clones only, minus some. The sample consists of under 200,000 clones, about 90% of them appearing once. Material for sequencing was PBMCs or T cells enriched from blood (not recorded which). The receptors derive from a woman aged 50 to 60 who had recovered from COVID-19.

The chain joins TRBV5-1 to TRBJ1-2, with 9 nucleotides matching TRBD1. Trimming removed 5 bases from V and 4 bases from J; junction bases left unmatched: 15. The CDR3 runs to 17 residues. Looked up from germline, CDR1 is SGHRS and CDR2 is YFSETQ. The DNA of the CDR3 is TGCGCCAGCAGACCCATGTCCGGGACAGGGAATTTCTATGGCTACACCTTC. Its translation: CASRPMSGTGNFYGYTF.

This chain links TRBV7-3 with TRBJ2-3; the match to TRBD2 covers 7 bases. J was trimmed by 2 bases and V by 0 bases; bases with no gene match: 5. CDR1 and CDR2 from the germline V gene are SGHTA and FQGTGA. The CDR3 has 16 amino acids. CDR3 nucleotides: TGTGCCAGCAGCTTAACCTCCCTAGCGGCCACAGATACGCAGTATTTT. Protein: CASSLTSLAATDTQYF.

The chain uses TRBV24-1 and TRBJ2-2; possibly TRBD1 for D (6 bases). Germline loops: CDR1 KGHDR, CDR2 SFDVKD. The ends were cut back, 4 bases at V and 4 bases at J, with 12 bases in the middle. This CDR3 is 15 amino acids long. The CDR3, as DNA: TGTGCCACCAGTGACCCGACAGGCCTCACCGGGGAGCTGTTTTTT. This codes for CATSDPTGLTGELFF.

The chain recombines TRBV5-1 with TRBJ1-4; D call uncertain. This CDR3 is built from 15 residues. Trimming shortened V by 4 bases and J by 7 bases, and 17 bases separated the two germline ends. Germline CDR1 reads SGHRS; CDR2 reads YFSETQ. This chain's CDR3 is CASSRTRETSEKLFF. Here the CDR3 DNA reads TGCGCCAGCAGCCGCACACGGGAGACAAGTGAAAAACTGTTTTTT.

The chain uses TRBV5-1 and TRBJ1-2; D is unclear. Trimming removed 1 base from V and 0 bases from J, with 13 bases in between. The CDR3 is 16 residues long. Germline V gives CDR1 SGHRS, CDR2 YFSETQ. The CDR3 nucleotides read TGCGCCAGCAGCTTGATATTGGAGGGAGCTAACTATGGCTACACCTTC. This codes for CASSLILEGANYGYTF.

This clone was observed a single time. The CDR3 nucleotides read TGTGCCAGCAGCGTTAGCGGAGGTTTTGGCTACACCTTC. This codes for CASSVSGGFGYTF. The chain joins TRBV7-9 to TRBJ1-2; unclear D gene. This CDR3 is 13 amino acids long. Trimming took 5 bases from V and 7 from J, leaving 14 bases between them. Germline lookup yields CDR1 SEHNR and CDR2 FQNEAQ (reference sequence).

The chain has TRBV29-1 and TRBJ2-2, with a tentative D call TRBD2 (5 bases). Looked up from germline, CDR1 is SQVTM and CDR2 is ANQGSEA. The CDR3 extends over 14 amino acids. Trimming removed 7 bases at V and 3 bases at J, with 15 bases between. This CDR3 reads CSGTSPFDTGELFF. For the CDR3, the DNA is TGCAGCGGCACTAGTCCTTTCGACACCGGGGAGCTGTTTTTT.

This chain joins TRBV18 and TRBJ1-1, with 8 bases fitting TRBD1. The V segment lost 8 bases and the J segment 4 bases; nucleotides outside the gene matches: 9. CDR3 size: 14 residues. Germline CDR1 is KGHSH and CDR2 is LQKENI. The CDR3 DNA reads TGTGCCAGCCTCGGACAGGGTTCAAGCACTGAAGCTTTCTTT. Protein sequence: CASLGQGSSTEAFF.

This sequence joins TRBV28 and TRBJ2-7, with TRBD2 identical over 10 bases. V gave up 0 bases and J gave up 3 bases; unmatched junction bases: 8. Germline CDR1 and CDR2: MDHEN and SYDVKM. This CDR3 region has 17 residues. CDR3 in amino acids: CASSLWGTSASLYEQYF. CDR3 in DNA: TGTGCCAGCAGTTTATGGGGGACTAGCGCATCCCTCTACGAGCAGTACTTC.

The chain carries TRBV5-1 and TRBJ1-1, with 7 bases lining up with TRBD1. After removal of 4 bases from V and 0 bases from J, the junction contained 6 bases not matched to a gene. The CDR3 has 15 amino acids. The germline V gene has CDR1 SGHRS and CDR2 YFSETQ. CDR3 amino acids: CASSVRTGVNTEAFF. The CDR3 DNA follows: TGCGCCAGCAGCGTCCGAACAGGGGTGAACACTGAAGCTTTCTTT.

Comments on this clone: This CDR3 is also generated by other DNA sequences in the sample. The chain is built from TRBV28 and TRBJ2-7, with 9 bases aligning to TRBD1. Germline V gene sequence: CDR1 MDHEN, CDR2 SYDVKM. V lost 6 bases and J lost 3; bases outside the gene matches: 6. The CDR3 is made up of 14 amino acids. Here the CDR3 DNA reads TGTGCCAGCAGCAGCGGACAGGGGATCTACGAGCAGTACTTC. Translation: CASSSGQGIYEQYF.

This clone was observed a single time. V is TRBV27 and J is TRBJ2-7, with D perhaps TRBD2 (6 bases). The CDR3 runs to 15 residues. The germline V gene has CDR1 MNHEY and CDR2 SMNVEV (reference sequence). V lost 2 bases and J lost 3, with 14 bases in between. The CDR3 spells CASSLGWGSGYEQYF. Written as DNA, the CDR3 is TGTGCCAGCAGTTTAGGGTGGGGTAGCGGCTACGAGCAGTACTTC.

V is TRBV3-1 (or the pseudogene TRBV3-2) and J is TRBJ2-7, with D perhaps matching TRBD1 (6 bases). CDR3 length: 11 amino acids. CDR1 and CDR2 from the germline V gene are LGHDT and YNNKEL (reference sequence). Trimming took off 8 bases at V and 5 bases at J, with 10 bases between the two ends. The CDR3: CASHAGDEQYF. CDR3 nucleotides: TGTGCCAGCCACGCAGGGGACGAGCAGTACTTC.

V is TRBV5-6 and J is TRBJ1-4; 9 positions match TRBD1. CDR1 SGHDT and CDR2 YYEEEE come from the germline V gene. Unmatched junction bases numbered 4, after V lost 2 bases and J lost 8 bases. The CDR3 runs to 14 residues. The CDR3 DNA reads as TGTGCCAGCAGCTTACAGGGGGCGTGGGAAAAACTGTTTTTT. Its translation: CASSLQGAWEKLFF.